Presented here are 25 T cell receptor beta chains from one specimen sequenced in a study of blood T cell repertoires in COVID-19. Sequencing used immunoSEQ multiplex PCR; TCRdb keeps in-frame clones, though not all of them. This sample has about 380,000 clones, with 81% found just once. The source material was peripheral blood. The source of these receptors is a human donor with acute or convalescent COVID-19. The donor label of this sample is uncertain.

The rearrangement joins TRBV30 to TRBJ2-2; D is unresolved. The CDR3 length is 13 residues. Between the trimmed V and J ends, which lost 4 bases and 3 bases, there was a span of 9 bases. Looked up from germline, CDR1 is GTSNPN and CDR2 is SVGIG (reference sequence). The CDR3 sequence: CAWKDGYTGELFF. Written as DNA, the CDR3 is TGTGCCTGGAAAGACGGGTACACCGGGGAGCTGTTTTTT.

This clone was counted between two and nine times. The V gene is TRBV19, the J gene TRBJ2-1, with 13 bases matching TRBD2. Losses at the gene ends were 10 bases for V and 6 bases for J; bases not matched to a gene: 9. CDR1 is LNHDA, CDR2 SQIVND, per germline (reference sequence). CDR3 length equals 15 residues. DNA of the CDR3: TGTGCCACCCGGGCGACTAGCGGGAGGATCAATGAGCAGTTCTTC. It specifies CATRATSGRINEQFF.

This chain connects TRBV11-2 to TRBJ2-5; 13 bases match TRBD2. Germline values: CDR1 SGHAT, CDR2 FQNNGV. The CDR3 runs 16 residues. V shed 3 bases, J shed 2 bases, and the junction held 3 bases outside the gene matches. The chain's CDR3 is CASSFGTSGEQETQYF. CDR3 nucleotides: TGTGCCAGCAGCTTTGGGACTAGCGGGGAACAAGAGACCCAGTACTTC.

This clone was seen a single time. The chain couples TRBV2 to TRBJ1-3; TRBD1 aligns across 7 bases. Germline CDR1 reads SNHLY; CDR2 reads FYNNEI. This CDR3 has 15 amino acids. Losses at the gene ends were 11 bases for V and 5 bases for J; bases not matched to a gene: 15. The CDR3 sequence: CAGGVDRVERNTIYF. In nucleotides, the CDR3 is TGTGCCGGAGGAGTTGACAGGGTTGAAAGAAACACCATATATTTT.

This clone was counted a few times. This chain joins TRBV6-5 and TRBJ1-4; possibly TRBD1 for D (5 bases). Between the trimmed V and J ends, which lost 5 bases and 6 bases, there was a span of 16 bases. The CDR3 spans 15 residues. Germline CDR1 is MNHEY and CDR2 is SVGAGI. The CDR3 loop is CASSTRGSGDEKLFF. The CDR3 region has the DNA TGTGCCAGCAGTACCCGGGGGTCGGGGGATGAAAAACTGTTTTTT.

This clone has just one count. The CDR3, as DNA: TGTGCCAGCAGCCCCGGGTGGGAGCGGGAGCACACCGGGGAGCTGTTTTTT. Encoded protein: CASSPGWEREHTGELFF. The chain uses TRBV7-2 and TRBJ2-2, with 8 bases identical to TRBD2. The CDR3 length is 17 residues. Germline CDR1 and CDR2: SGHTA and FQGNSA. Trimming at V came to 5 bases and at J to 3 bases, leaving 11 bases not matched to a gene.

In this sample, this clone turned up once. The chain combines TRBV30 with TRBJ1-1; D gene unclear. Germline V gene data show CDR1 as GTSNPN and CDR2 as SVGIG (reference sequence). Trimming shortened V by 2 bases and J by 6 bases, and 13 bases separated the two germline ends. CDR3 length: 13 amino acids. This CDR3 is CAWSQIKGAEAFF. The CDR3 bases are TGTGCCTGGAGTCAGATTAAAGGAGCTGAAGCTTTCTTT.

In its sample, this clone was seen once. The chain links TRBV28 to TRBJ2-3, with 8 bases lining up with TRBD2. The V gene's germline CDR1 is MDHEN and CDR2 SYDVKM. The CDR3 is 17 residues long. V gave up 6 bases and J gave up 3 bases; unmatched junction bases: 14. The CDR3 loop is CASSTPATGGRTDTQYF. In DNA form, the CDR3 reads TGTGCCAGCAGCACCCCGGCGACGGGGGGGCGGACAGATACGCAGTATTTT.

V usage is TRBV29-1 and J usage is TRBJ1-6, with a tentative D call TRBD1 (6 bases). Trimming removed 4 bases from V and 7 bases from J, with 11 bases in between. This CDR3 is 13 amino acids long. CDR1 is SQVTM, CDR2 ANQGSEA, per germline. CDR3 sequence (DNA): TGCAGCGTTGGTACAGGGAAAAATTCACCCCTCCACTTT. Its translation is CSVGTGKNSPLHF.

The chain uses TRBV3-1 (or the pseudogene TRBV3-2) and TRBJ1-2, with a possible D match to TRBD1 (6 bases). V dropped 0 bases and J dropped 6 bases, with 8 bases sitting between them. Germline V lookup: CDR1 LGHDT, CDR2 YNNKEL (reference sequence). The CDR3 sequence is 13 residues long. CDR3 nucleotide sequence: TGTGCCAGCAGCCAAGACAGGGGTAATGGCTACACCTTC. This encodes CASSQDRGNGYTF.

This chain joins TRBV5-4 and TRBJ1-1; D is unresolved. The CDR3 extends over 14 amino acids. The V gene lost 1 base and the J gene lost 0 bases, with 7 bases spanning the gap. The V gene's germline CDR1 is SGHNT and CDR2 YYREEE (reference sequence). CDR3 in DNA: TGTGCCAGCAGCTTGTTGGAGGTGAACACTGAAGCTTTCTTT. Translation gives CASSLLEVNTEAFF.

The chain combines TRBV7-9 with TRBJ1-3; D unclear. CDR1 is SEHNR and CDR2 is FQNEAQ in the germline V gene (reference sequence). This CDR3 comprises 18 residues. V gave up 5 bases and J gave up 0 bases, with 20 bases separating them. CDR3 coding DNA: TGTGCCAGCAGCCTAAGCCTTTCCACAGTTGTCTCTGGAAACACCATATATTTT. As protein: CASSLSLSTVVSGNTIYF.

The chain couples TRBV7-8 to TRBJ2-5, with 7 bases identical to TRBD2. This CDR3 has 17 amino acids. V shed 1 base and J 5 bases; nucleotides not matched to a gene: 13. The V gene's germline CDR1 is SGHVS and CDR2 FQNEAQ. The CDR3 DNA sequence: TGTGCCAGCAGCTTAGTTGCGGGTGGCGGGAGCGGGGAGACCCAGTACTTC. This encodes CASSLVAGGGSGETQYF.

The chain employs TRBV19 and TRBJ2-4, with 12 bases that match TRBD2. This CDR3 spans 17 amino acids. The ends lost 8 bases at V and 3 bases at J; junction bases unmatched: 11. Germline values: CDR1 LNHDA, CDR2 SQIVND (reference sequence). In nucleotides, the CDR3 is TGTGCCAGTGGGACTAGCGGGCAGGGGTACGGCAAAAACATTCAGTACTTC. Translating gives CASGTSGQGYGKNIQYF.

The chain carries TRBV28 and TRBJ1-2; 10 bases fit TRBD1. The CDR3 is made up of 15 amino acids. The V segment lost 7 bases and the J segment 4 bases; nucleotides outside the gene matches: 9. In germline, CDR1 is MDHEN, CDR2 SYDVKM. CDR3 region: CASKTGGPNSYGYTF. In DNA, the CDR3 is TGTGCCAGCAAGACAGGGGGCCCAAATTCCTATGGCTACACCTTC.

V usage is TRBV27 and J usage is TRBJ1-5, with D possibly being TRBD1 (5 bases). Germline CDR1 and CDR2: MNHEY and SMNVEV (reference sequence). Trimming cost V 4 bases and J 2 bases, with 9 bases left between them. The CDR3 loop spans 14 amino acids. The CDR3: CASSSGWRNQPQHF. CDR3 nucleotides: TGTGCCAGCAGTTCAGGGTGGCGCAATCAGCCCCAGCATTTT.

The chain joins TRBV4-1 to TRBJ1-5, with D perhaps TRBD1 (6 bases). In germline, CDR1 is MGHRA, CDR2 YSYEKL. The CDR3 contains 16 residues. The V and J ends lost 4 bases and 5 bases respectively, with 18 bases between them. The CDR3 is CASSPTPGGGDQPQHF. Here the CDR3 DNA reads TGCGCCAGCAGCCCCACCCCGGGAGGGGGAGATCAGCCCCAGCATTTT.

The V call is TRBV6-6, the J call TRBJ1-6, with 9 bases identical to TRBD1. The junction had 3 bases not matched to a gene; V was cut back by 2 bases and J by 10 bases. CDR1 is MNHNY and CDR2 is SVGAGI in the germline V gene (reference sequence). The length of the CDR3 is 14 residues. The CDR3 loop is CASSYGTGRSPLHF. In nucleotides, the CDR3 is TGTGCCAGCAGTTACGGGACAGGGCGATCACCCCTCCACTTT.

This chain connects TRBV18 to TRBJ2-1; perhaps TRBD1 as D (6 bases). CDR3 length: 16 residues. Germline CDR1 KGHSH, CDR2 LQKENI. The V gene lost 1 base and the J gene lost 7 bases, with 17 bases spanning the gap. CDR3 in DNA: TGTGCCAGCTCACCACAGACAGCAAGGGGGAAAAATGAGCAGTTCTTC. Protein product: CASSPQTARGKNEQFF.

The chain uses TRBV28 and TRBJ2-7; 7 bases map to TRBD2. This CDR3 has 13 amino acids. CDR1 and CDR2 (germline): MDHEN, SYDVKM. The V and J ends lost 5 bases and 4 bases, in that order; junction bases with no gene match: 5. The CDR3 region is CASSPPGGYEQYF. CDR3 DNA: TGTGCCAGCAGTCCCCCGGGGGGTTACGAGCAGTACTTC.

This sequence joins TRBV10-3 and TRBJ2-3; 11 bases are shared with TRBD2. V lost 6 bases to trimming and J lost 5 bases; unmatched junction nucleotides: 4. Germline V gives CDR1 ENHRY, CDR2 SYGVKD. The CDR3 has 14 amino acids. The CDR3 DNA follows: TGTGCCATCAGGGCTAGCGGGGGGTTAGATACGCAGTATTTT. This translates into CAIRASGGLDTQYF.

This chain uses TRBV6-5 with TRBJ1-6; TRBD1 agrees at 7 bases. The CDR3 covers 14 residues. Germline assignment: CDR1 MNHEY and CDR2 SVGAGI. Unmatched junction bases numbered 7, after V lost 7 bases and J lost 7 bases. CDR3 region: CASTLTGRNSPLHF. The CDR3 DNA follows: TGTGCCAGCACTTTGACAGGGAGGAATTCACCCCTCCACTTT.

The V gene is TRBV3-1 (or the pseudogene TRBV3-2), the J gene TRBJ2-3; D uncertain. V was cut by 4 bases and J by 5 bases, with 7 bases left in between. The CDR3 is 12 residues long. Germline V gives CDR1 LGHDT, CDR2 YNNKEL (reference sequence). The CDR3 region is CASSRQEDTQYF. The CDR3 bases are TGTGCCAGCAGCCGGCAAGAAGATACGCAGTATTTT.

This clone turned up a few times. The rearrangement uses TRBV16 and TRBJ1-1, with D possibly matching TRBD1 (5 bases). Germline CDR1 reads KGHSY; CDR2 reads FQNENV. V was clipped by 6 bases and J by 1 base, with 9 bases between them. This CDR3 is 13 amino acids long. CDR3 in DNA: TGTGCCAGCAGTCCGACAGCGAACACTGAAGCTTTCTTT. Encoded protein: CASSPTANTEAFF.

The chain has TRBV9 and TRBJ2-7, with D possibly matching TRBD2 (5 bases). The germline CDR1 and CDR2 sequences are SGDLS and YYNGEE. The CDR3 consists of 12 residues. The V gene lost 0 bases and the J gene lost 11 bases, with 12 bases spanning the gap. This CDR3 reads CASSVEGSDKYF. The CDR3 nucleotides read TGTGCCAGCAGCGTAGAAGGTAGCGATAAGTACTTC.